The text below deals with one T cell receptor (beta chain). The antigen is not known. The CDR3 is made up of 14 amino acids. The germline V gene has CDR1 MDHEN and CDR2 SYDVKM. The junction had 8 bases not matched to a gene; V was cut back by 6 bases and J by 8 bases. The entry originates in a study of shared clonotypes between healthy human individuals. Across the study: Donors, aged 18 to 49, were a couple of women and a few men. Whole-study findings and limits: In having few donors, the study represented limited genetic and exposure-history diversity. Clonotype sharing among donors likely depends on sequencing depth.

Sequenced by immunoSEQ multiplex PCR; TCRdb stores in-frame clones only, minus some. The table has some 660,000 clones, 55% to 85% seen once. The TCR comes from a woman in her 30s in good health. The specimen was memory CD4+ T cells sorted from blood. Indicated subset: CD45RA-negative fraction. V usage is TRBV28 and J usage is TRBJ1-4, with 8 positions matching TRBD1. CDR3 coding DNA: TGTGCCAGCAGACCAACAGGGGGTCAGGAAAAACTGTTTTTT. Protein product: CASRPTGGQEKLFF.